This passage covers 27 T cell receptor beta chains from one sample sequenced in a study of blood T cells in healthy people across ages. With a J-beta primer mix and a sample-barcoded 5' primer, a second PCR ran roughly 7 to 11 cycles. Via MiXCR, TCRdb re-called the 5' RACE reads, giving one row per CDR3 protein. In the table there are just under 900,000 distinct CDR3 sequences, 25% to 30% of which are singletons. Material: blood. Receptor source: an elderly woman in good health.

The rearrangement joins TRBV2 to TRBJ2-5; D is uncertain. Looked up from germline, CDR1 is SNHLY and CDR2 is FYNNEI. There are 12 residues in the CDR3. The ends were cut back, 5 bases at V and 3 bases at J, with 7 bases in the middle. The CDR3 nucleotides read TGTGCCAGCAGTCAGGAAAAAGAGACCCAGTACTTC. Amino acids: CASSQEKETQYF.

Note on this clonotype: Compared with germline, one end of the junction differs, possibly owing to a read error. The chain is built from TRBV6-1 and TRBJ1-5; D is unclear. The CDR3 covers 14 residues. Germline lookup yields CDR1 MNHNS and CDR2 SASEGT. In nucleotides, the CDR3 is TGTGTCAGCAGTGAAAGGCATAGCAATCAGCCCCAGCATTTT. Protein sequence: CVSSERHSNQPQHF.

DNA of the CDR3: TGCAGTGCAGTTGTCAGGGATACGCAGTATTTT. Protein: CSAVVRDTQYF. The chain couples TRBV20-1 to TRBJ2-3, with unresolved D. V was trimmed by 6 bases and J by 6 bases, leaving 10 bases between them. Germline V CDR1 and CDR2: DFQATT, SNEGSKA (reference sequence). This CDR3 is 11 amino acids long.

This clonotype was picked up many times. A read error may be the cause here, since a much bigger clone is one base away. This rearrangement joins TRBV5-1 to TRBJ2-5; the match to TRBD2 covers 8 bases. CDR3 length equals 14 residues. Per germline, CDR1 SGHRS and CDR2 YFSETQ. The CDR3 reads CASSWVAGQETQYF. In nucleotides, the CDR3 is TGTGCCAGCAGCTGGGTAGCGGGGCAAGAGACCCAGTACTTC.

Many counts were recorded for this clonotype. The chain employs TRBV7-2 and TRBJ2-4; D might be TRBD1 or TRBD2, each matching 5 bases. Germline assignment: CDR1 SGHTA and CDR2 FQGNSA. Deletions cut 4 bases from V and 2 bases from J, with 18 bases between. The CDR3 totals 17 residues. CDR3 coding DNA: TGTGCCAGCAGCTGGAAGGGGACGGGGTACTCCAAAAACATTCAGTACTTC. Translated: CASSWKGTGYSKNIQYF.

This clonotype occurred many times. The chain couples TRBV27 to TRBJ2-1, with 12 bases aligning to TRBD2. V dropped 6 bases and J dropped 7; count of bases not matched to a gene: 10. CDR1 MNHEY and CDR2 SMNVEV come from the germline V gene (reference sequence). This CDR3 has 16 residues. The CDR3 sequence: CASSSTSGGPWNEQFF. The CDR3 DNA sequence: TGTGCCAGCAGCTCAACTAGCGGGGGGCCTTGGAATGAGCAGTTCTTC.

This rearrangement joins TRBV20-1 to TRBJ1-5; no clear D gene. V was clipped by 0 bases and J by 4 bases, with 4 bases between them. CDR1 is DFQATT and CDR2 is SNEGSKA in the germline V gene (reference sequence). The CDR3 has 12 amino acids. CDR3 residues: CSARDQNQPQHF. CDR3 nucleotide sequence: TGCAGTGCTAGAGATCAGAATCAGCCCCAGCATTTT.

As for this clonotype: A read error may be the cause here, since a much bigger clone is one base away. The rearrangement uses TRBV10-3 and TRBJ1-1; D uncertain. V was clipped by 6 bases and J by 1 base, with 3 bases between them. Germline V gene lookup returns CDR1 ENHRY and CDR2 SYGVKD. CDR3 length: 11 amino acids. The CDR3 loop reads CAIRANTEAFF. In DNA form, the CDR3 reads TGTGCCATCAGGGCGAACACTGAAGCTTTCTTT.

This clonotype was seen at least ten times. V usage is TRBV5-6 and J usage is TRBJ1-5; a weak D match, TRBD1 (5 bases). This CDR3 spans 12 amino acids. The V and J ends lost 2 bases and 5 bases respectively, with 5 bases between them. CDR1 is SGHDT, CDR2 YYEEEE, per germline. The CDR3 here is CASSFRDQPQHF. CDR3 nucleotides: TGTGCCAGCAGCTTCAGGGATCAGCCCCAGCATTTT.

This rearrangement joins TRBV6-2 or TRBV6-3 to TRBJ2-3; 10 bases map to TRBD2. Germline V gene sequence: CDR1 MNHEY, CDR2 SVGEGT. V gave up 7 bases and J gave up 6 bases; unmatched junction bases: 13. This CDR3 comprises 16 residues. CDR3 in amino acids: CASTPSGGAVRDTQYF. The CDR3 nucleotides read TGTGCCAGCACCCCTAGCGGGGGAGCGGTCCGGGATACGCAGTATTTT.

This clonotype appeared a few times. The chain carries TRBV12-3 or TRBV12-4 and TRBJ1-5; TRBD1 is a possible D gene (5 bases). The V end was cut by 7 bases, the J end by 2 bases, with 15 bases between. This CDR3 is 15 amino acids long. This CDR3 reads CASTPGPPGNQPQHF. The CDR3 bases are TGTGCCAGCACTCCGGGACCCCCGGGCAATCAGCCCCAGCATTTT.

This clonotype was detected many times. The rearrangement links TRBV20-1 to TRBJ2-3; 10 bases map to TRBD1. The CDR3 is made up of 15 amino acids. Germline V gives CDR1 DFQATT, CDR2 SNEGSKA (reference sequence). Losses at the gene ends were 1 base for V and 3 bases for J; bases not matched to a gene: 4. In DNA form, the CDR3 reads TGCAGTGCTAGAGGCAGGGACAGGGGTACAGATACGCAGTATTTT. Its protein product is CSARGRDRGTDTQYF.

This clonotype was observed many times. The genes are TRBV10-3 and TRBJ2-5; D remains ambiguous. Germline V gene data show CDR1 as ENHRY and CDR2 as SYGVKD. The CDR3 totals 14 residues. V lost 2 bases to trimming and J lost 1 base, with 8 bases between them. The CDR3: CAISEMAGQETQYF. DNA for the CDR3: TGTGCCATCAGTGAGATGGCAGGCCAAGAGACCCAGTACTTC.

There are many counts of this clonotype. The chain employs TRBV29-1 and TRBJ2-3, with D maybe TRBD1 (6 bases). V gave up 6 bases and J gave up 0 bases, with 25 bases separating them. CDR3 length: 18 amino acids. Germline assignment: CDR1 SQVTM and CDR2 ANQGSEA. CDR3 amino acids: CSVKFLPGARSSTDTQYF. As DNA, the CDR3 is TGCAGCGTGAAGTTCCTCCCAGGGGCGCGTTCTAGCACAGATACGCAGTATTTT.

In the case of this clonotype: A much larger clonotype is one base distant, so this may be a read error. This sequence joins TRBV21-1 and TRBJ2-5; the table's D gene call, TRBD2, was not cross checked with the DNA. TRBV21-1 is assigned pseudogene status. This CDR3 is built from 17 residues. The CDR3 loop reads CASSTEGSGGLQETEYF. The DNA of the CDR3 is TGTGCCAGCAGCACTGAGGGTAGCGGGGGACTCCAAGAGACCGAGTACTTC.

V usage is TRBV7-2 and J usage is TRBJ1-2, with D possibly being TRBD1 (6 bases). Trimming cost V 7 bases and J 2 bases, with 17 bases left between them. Germline CDR1 and CDR2: SGHTA and FQGNSA. The CDR3 totals 15 residues. CDR3 nucleotide sequence: TGTGCCAGCACCGGGAGGGGGGACATAAACTATGGCTACACCTTC. Its translation is CASTGRGDINYGYTF.

The J gene is TRBJ1-1, the V gene TRBV5-6, with D unclear. From germline, CDR1 is SGHDT and CDR2 YYEEEE. The CDR3 is 13 amino acids. Trimming removed 6 bases at V and 3 bases at J, with 12 bases between. CDR3 region: CASTVDWDTEAFF. The CDR3, as DNA: TGTGCCAGCACCGTAGACTGGGACACTGAAGCTTTCTTT.

This chain connects TRBV7-2 to TRBJ2-7, with D perhaps being TRBD1 or TRBD2 (5 bases each). Deletions cut 5 bases from V and 1 base from J, with 12 bases between. Looked up from germline, CDR1 is SGHTA and CDR2 is FQGNSA. CDR3 length: 14 residues. Written as DNA, the CDR3 is TGTGCCAGCAGCGAACGGGACCGGTCCTACGAGCAGTACTTC. Translating gives CASSERDRSYEQYF.

The table lists this clonotype with a few counts. The genes are TRBV19 and TRBJ1-1; D is unclear. Germline lookup yields CDR1 LNHDA and CDR2 SQIVND (reference sequence). Trimming left V 4 bases short and J 2 bases short, with 11 bases between. This CDR3 has 14 residues. The DNA of the CDR3 is TGTGCCAGTAGTAATAGTCGAGTAAACACTGAAGCTTTCTTT. Its translation is CASSNSRVNTEAFF. The full variable domain, rest sourced from reference TRBV19 and TRBJ1-1, is DGGITQSPKYLFRKEGQNVTLSCEQNLNHDAMYWYRQDPGQGLRLIYYSQIVNDFQKGDIAEGYSVSREKKESFPLTVTSAQKNPTAFYLCASSNSRVNTEAFFGQGTRLTVV.

This clonotype has only a few counts. The rearrangement uses TRBV6-2 or TRBV6-3 and TRBJ1-5; no definite D call. Germline loops: CDR1 MNHEY, CDR2 SVGEGT. V was cut by 2 bases and J by 3 bases, with 14 bases left in between. The CDR3 spans 16 residues. CDR3 sequence (DNA): TGTGCCAGCAGTTACCCCCCGGGCGGGAACAATCAGCCCCAGCATTTT. Translating it yields CASSYPPGGNNQPQHF.

The J gene is TRBJ2-2, the V gene TRBV6-5; D gene ambiguous. The V end lost 7 bases, the J end lost 6 bases, and 12 bases lay between the germline ends. Per germline, CDR1 MNHEY and CDR2 SVGAGI. The CDR3 extends over 13 amino acids. CDR3 sequence (DNA): TGTGCCAGCACCCGATCGGGTCCCGGGGAGCTGTTTTTT. Translation gives CASTRSGPGELFF.

This rearrangement joins TRBV7-8 to TRBJ2-1; a weak D match, TRBD2 (7 bases). The germline V and J ends were trimmed by 4 bases and 8 bases, with 21 bases remaining between them. This CDR3 region has 16 residues. Germline V gives CDR1 SGHVS, CDR2 FQNEAQ. In DNA, the CDR3 is TGTGCCAGCAGCTCTTCGACAGGAGCGGGGAGAGATGAGCAGTTCTTC. It translates to CASSSSTGAGRDEQFF.

In regard to this clonotype: At one of its ends the junction is not consistent with the germline gene, which may arise from a read error. V gene TRBV6-2 or TRBV6-3 combines with J gene TRBJ2-1, with D hard to call. The CDR3 totals 14 residues. The V gene's germline CDR1 is MNHEY and CDR2 SVGEGT. As DNA, the CDR3 is TGTGCCAGCAGTTACTCTATAAACCACAATGAGCAGTTATTC. Amino acids: CASSYSINHNEQLF.

This clonotype was found many times. The chain is built from TRBV12-3 or TRBV12-4 and TRBJ2-3; D could derive from TRBD1 or TRBD2 (5 bases each). Trimming left V 6 bases short and J 1 base short, with 17 bases between. The CDR3 extends over 16 amino acids. The CDR3 DNA reads as TGTGCCAGCAGCAGTGCCTCGGGGCCCCGCACAGATACGCAGTATTTT. It is translated as CASSSASGPRTDTQYF.

Remarks on this clonotype: This may be a read error: a much more frequent sequence differs by one nucleotide. The rearrangement uses TRBV7-9 and TRBJ2-5, with D possibly called TRBD1 or TRBD2 (5 bases each). The germline V and J ends were trimmed by 11 bases and 6 bases, with 25 bases remaining between them. The CDR3 contains 15 residues. Germline loops: CDR1 SEHNR, CDR2 FQNEAQ (reference sequence). The CDR3 coding sequence is TGTGCCGGGACCTCCTGGGCCGAGGCCAGACAGACCCAGTACTTC. Translation: CAGTSWAEARQTQYF.

This clonotype came up many times. The chain couples TRBV3-1 to TRBJ2-3, with D perhaps matching TRBD1 (6 bases). CDR1 is LGHDT, CDR2 YNNKEL, per germline (reference sequence). V lost 4 bases, J lost 4 bases, and 9 bases lay in between. The CDR3 spans 13 residues. The CDR3 loop reads CASSLRQADTQYF. The CDR3 coding sequence is TGTGCCAGCAGCCTCAGACAGGCAGATACGCAGTATTTT.

This rearrangement joins TRBV20-1 to TRBJ1-5; D is perhaps TRBD1 (5 bases). The V and J ends lost 6 bases and 6 bases respectively, with 21 bases between them. There are 15 residues in the CDR3. CDR1 and CDR2 (germline): DFQATT, SNEGSKA (reference sequence). The DNA of the CDR3 is TGCAGTGCCAGTCGCCTAACAGGCTTGGTTCAGCCCCAGCATTTT. It specifies CSASRLTGLVQPQHF.